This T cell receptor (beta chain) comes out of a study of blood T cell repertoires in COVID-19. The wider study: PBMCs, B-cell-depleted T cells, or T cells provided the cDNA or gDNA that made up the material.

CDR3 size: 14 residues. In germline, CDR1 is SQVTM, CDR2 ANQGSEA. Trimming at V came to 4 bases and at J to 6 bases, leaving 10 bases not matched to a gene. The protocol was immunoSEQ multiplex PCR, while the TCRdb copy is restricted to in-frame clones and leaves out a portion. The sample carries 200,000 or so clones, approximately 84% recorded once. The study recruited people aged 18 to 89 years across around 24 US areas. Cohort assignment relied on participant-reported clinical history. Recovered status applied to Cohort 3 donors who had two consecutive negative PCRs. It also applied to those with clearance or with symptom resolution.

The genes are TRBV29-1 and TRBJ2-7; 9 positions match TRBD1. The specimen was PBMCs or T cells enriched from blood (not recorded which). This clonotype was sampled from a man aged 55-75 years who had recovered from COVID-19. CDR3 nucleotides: TGCAGCGTTGGCTCGGGACAGGGAAAAAGCGAGCAGTACTTC. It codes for CSVGSGQGKSEQYF.